The clone carrying this TCR beta chain was recorded only once. Its cognate antigen is unknown. The source of the sample is a study of Ad26.COV2.S vaccination and SARS-CoV-2 variants. General study findings and limits: Substantial post-vaccination breadth of spike-specific CD8+ and CD4+ T cell responses was reported. Measurements of TCR breadth and depth may have given underestimates of the total T cell responses. Vaccine recipients posted higher spike-specific TCR breadth than their placebo counterparts.

This CDR3 is 13 amino acids long. The germline V and J ends were trimmed by 3 bases and 7 bases, with 12 bases remaining between them. Germline-derived CDR1 and CDR2 are SEHNR and FQNEAQ (reference sequence). The assay was immunoSEQ multiplex PCR, and TCRdb's table has in-frame clones only and misses some. The sample includes roughly 100,000 clones, less than 85% of them seen just once. The receptor was isolated from a human donor who had recovered from COVID-19. The J gene is TRBJ2-5, the V gene TRBV7-9; D not resolved. Sequenced material: peripheral blood, taken after recovery from COVID-19. In nucleotides, the CDR3 is TGTGCCAGCAGCTTCGATCCCGGAATGACCCAGTACTTC. The encoded protein is CASSFDPGMTQYF.